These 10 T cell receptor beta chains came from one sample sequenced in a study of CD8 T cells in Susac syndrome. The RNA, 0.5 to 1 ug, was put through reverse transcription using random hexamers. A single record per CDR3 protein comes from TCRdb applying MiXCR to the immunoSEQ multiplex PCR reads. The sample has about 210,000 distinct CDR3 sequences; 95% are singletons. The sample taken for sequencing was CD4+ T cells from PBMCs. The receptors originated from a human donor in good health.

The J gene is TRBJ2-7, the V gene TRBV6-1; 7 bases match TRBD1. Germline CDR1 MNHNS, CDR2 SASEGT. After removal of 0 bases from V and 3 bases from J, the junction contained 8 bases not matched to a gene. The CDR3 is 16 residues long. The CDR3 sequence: CASSEATGQSVYEQYF. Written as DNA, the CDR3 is TGTGCCAGCAGTGAAGCGACGGGACAGTCGGTCTACGAGCAGTACTTC.

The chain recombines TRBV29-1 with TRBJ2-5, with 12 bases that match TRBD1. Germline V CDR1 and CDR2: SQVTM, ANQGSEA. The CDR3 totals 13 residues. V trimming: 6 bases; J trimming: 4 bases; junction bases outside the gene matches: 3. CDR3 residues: CSVGTGGAETQYF. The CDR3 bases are TGCAGCGTCGGGACAGGGGGCGCAGAGACCCAGTACTTC.

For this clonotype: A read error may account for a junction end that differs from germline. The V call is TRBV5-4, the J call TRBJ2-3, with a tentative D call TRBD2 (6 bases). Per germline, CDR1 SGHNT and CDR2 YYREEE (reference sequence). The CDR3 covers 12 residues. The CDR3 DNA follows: TGCGTGGGGGGTGAGATCCCAGATACGCAGTATTTT. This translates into CVGGEIPDTQYF.

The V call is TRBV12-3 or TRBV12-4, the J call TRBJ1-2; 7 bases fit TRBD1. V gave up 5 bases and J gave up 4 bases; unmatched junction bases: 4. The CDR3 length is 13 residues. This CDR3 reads CASSEGDSYGYTF. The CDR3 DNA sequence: TGTGCCAGCAGTGAGGGGGACAGCTATGGCTACACCTTC.

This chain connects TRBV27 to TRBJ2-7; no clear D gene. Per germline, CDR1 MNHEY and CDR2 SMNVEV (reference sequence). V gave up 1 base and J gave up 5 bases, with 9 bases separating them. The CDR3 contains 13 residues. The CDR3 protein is CASSLWGRDEQYF. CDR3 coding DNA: TGTGCCAGCAGTTTATGGGGTAGGGACGAGCAGTACTTC.

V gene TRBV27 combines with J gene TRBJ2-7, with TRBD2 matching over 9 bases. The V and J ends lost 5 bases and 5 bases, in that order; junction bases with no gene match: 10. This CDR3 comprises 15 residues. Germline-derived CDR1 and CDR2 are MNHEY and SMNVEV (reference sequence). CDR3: CASSPPTSGFHEQYF. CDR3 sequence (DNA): TGTGCCAGCAGTCCACCTACTAGCGGGTTCCACGAGCAGTACTTC.

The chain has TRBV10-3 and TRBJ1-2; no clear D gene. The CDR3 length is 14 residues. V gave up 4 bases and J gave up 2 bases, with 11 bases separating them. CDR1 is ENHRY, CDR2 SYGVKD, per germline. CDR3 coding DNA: TGTGCCATCAGTGTGTCTGTGGGAAACTATGGCTACACCTTC. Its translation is CAISVSVGNYGYTF.

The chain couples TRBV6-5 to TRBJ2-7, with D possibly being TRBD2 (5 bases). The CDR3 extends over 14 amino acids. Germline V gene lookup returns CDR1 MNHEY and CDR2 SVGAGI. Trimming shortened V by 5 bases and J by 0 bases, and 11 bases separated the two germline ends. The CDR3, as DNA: TGTGCCAGCAGTACGGACTTGAGCTCCTACGAGCAGTACTTC. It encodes CASSTDLSSYEQYF.

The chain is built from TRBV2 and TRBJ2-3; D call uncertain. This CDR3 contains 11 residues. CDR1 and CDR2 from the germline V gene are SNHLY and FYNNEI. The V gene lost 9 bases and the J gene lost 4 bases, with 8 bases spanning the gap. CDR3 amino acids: CASQLADTQYF. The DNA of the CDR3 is TGTGCCAGTCAGCTAGCAGATACGCAGTATTTT.

The CDR3 is CSAGSDWPRNTIYF. CDR3 DNA sequence: TGCAGCGCTGGAAGTGACTGGCCGCGAAACACCATATATTTT. The genes are TRBV29-1 and TRBJ1-3; D gene uncertain. The CDR3 has 14 amino acids. Germline V gene data show CDR1 as SQVTM and CDR2 as ANQGSEA. V was pared by 7 bases and J by 5 bases, with 18 bases between.